This TCR beta chain appears in the sequencing data of a study of T cell repertoires in cytomegalovirus infection. In the study overall: Recently identified HLA-C-restricted CMV epitopes were among the peptides used. Through public TCR beta signatures, both CMV infection and matching HLA type were indicated.

Trimming left V 2 bases short and J 9 bases short, with 14 bases between. Germline CDR1 reads SGHTA; CDR2 reads FQGNSA. CDR3 length: 14 residues. This clonotype came up many times. Antigen: not known. Findings of the study overall: Of the TCR beta families, the public ones yielded a cumulative frequency that identified carriers of CMV plus the relevant HLA. HLA-C-restricted CMV-specific TCR beta clonotypes prevailed in the ex vivo response.

In TCRdb, the reads were re-called with MiXCR into one record per CDR3 protein. The sample has about 310,000 distinct CDR3 sequences, roughly 25% seen once; the top ten hold 13%. Sequenced here: cultured PBMCs, sampled from culture after CMV antigen stimulation. The V call is TRBV7-2, the J call TRBJ2-1, with D possibly being TRBD1 (7 bases). This receptor was taken from a human donor in good health (CMV status not recorded). Some clones in this sample may be carry-over from other donors' samples. This CDR3 is CASSLKQGGFEQFF. The CDR3 DNA follows: TGTGCCAGCAGCTTAAAGCAGGGGGGATTTGAGCAGTTCTTC.